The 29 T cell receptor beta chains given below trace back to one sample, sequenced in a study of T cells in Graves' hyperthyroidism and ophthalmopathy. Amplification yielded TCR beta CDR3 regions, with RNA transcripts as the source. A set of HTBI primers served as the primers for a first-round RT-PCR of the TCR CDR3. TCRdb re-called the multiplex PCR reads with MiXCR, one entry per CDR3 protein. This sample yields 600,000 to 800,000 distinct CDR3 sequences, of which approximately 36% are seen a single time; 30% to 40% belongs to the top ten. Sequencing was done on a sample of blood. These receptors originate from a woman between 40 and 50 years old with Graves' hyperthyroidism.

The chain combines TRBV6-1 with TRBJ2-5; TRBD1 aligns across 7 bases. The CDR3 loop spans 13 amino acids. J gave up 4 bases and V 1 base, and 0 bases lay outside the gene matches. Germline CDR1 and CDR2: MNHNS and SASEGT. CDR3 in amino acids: CASSEGDRETQYF. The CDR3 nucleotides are TGTGCCAGCAGTGAAGGGGACAGAGAGACCCAGTACTTC.

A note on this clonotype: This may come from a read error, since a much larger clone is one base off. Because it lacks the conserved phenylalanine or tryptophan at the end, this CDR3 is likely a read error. The CDR3 nucleotides read TGTGCCACCAGTGTCTCCGGAGTGGGGTATGGCGGGGAGCTGTTTCTT. This translates into CATSVSGVGYGGELFL. V and J are TRBV24-1 and TRBJ2-2; D unresolved. Germline assignment: CDR1 KGHDR and CDR2 SFDVKD. V lost 5 bases, J lost 7 bases, and 19 bases lay in between. This CDR3 spans 16 amino acids.

The CDR3 DNA reads TGCAGCCTTGGGGGGGGCCTCGAGACCCAGTACTTC. Its protein is CSLGGGLETQYF. The chain uses TRBV29-1 and TRBJ2-5; TRBD2 is a possible D gene (7 bases). This CDR3 has 12 amino acids. CDR1 and CDR2 from the germline V gene are SQVTM and ANQGSEA. V was shortened by 8 bases and J by 5 bases, with 15 bases between the two germline ends.

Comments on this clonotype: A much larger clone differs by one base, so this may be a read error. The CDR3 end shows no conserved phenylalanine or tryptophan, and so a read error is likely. CDR3 bases: TGTGCCAGCAGTTACAGACAGGGTGGCACTGAAGCTTTCCTT. Translation: CASSYRQGGTEAFL. V gene TRBV6-5 combines with J gene TRBJ1-1, with 7 positions matching TRBD1. With 2 bases clipped from V and 4 bases from J, the junction kept 4 bases outside the gene matches. This CDR3 contains 14 residues. Germline CDR1 is MNHEY and CDR2 is SVGAGI.

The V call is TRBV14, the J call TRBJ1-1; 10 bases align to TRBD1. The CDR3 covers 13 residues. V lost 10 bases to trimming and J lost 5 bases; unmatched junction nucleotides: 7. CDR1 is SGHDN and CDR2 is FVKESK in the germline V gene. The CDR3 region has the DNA TGTGCCACCTCGCGGACAGGGGGGACTGAAGCTTTCTTT. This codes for CATSRTGGTEAFF. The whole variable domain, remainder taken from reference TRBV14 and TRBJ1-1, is EAGVTQFPSHSVIEKGQTVTLRCDPISGHDNLYWYRRVMGKEIKFLLHFVKESKQDESGMPNNRFLAERTGGTYSTLKVQPAELEDSGVYFCATSRTGGTEAFFGQGTRLTVV.

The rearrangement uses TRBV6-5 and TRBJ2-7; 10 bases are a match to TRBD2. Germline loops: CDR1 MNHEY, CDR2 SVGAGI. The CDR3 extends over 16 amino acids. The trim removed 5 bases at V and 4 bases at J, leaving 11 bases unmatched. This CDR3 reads CASSRALAGTLYEQYF. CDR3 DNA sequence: TGTGCCAGCAGTAGGGCACTAGCGGGGACTCTATACGAGCAGTACTTC.

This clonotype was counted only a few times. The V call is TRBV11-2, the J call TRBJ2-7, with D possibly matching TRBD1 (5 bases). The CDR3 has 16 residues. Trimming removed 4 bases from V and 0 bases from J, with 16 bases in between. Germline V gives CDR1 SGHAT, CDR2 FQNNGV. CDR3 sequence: CASSSGAGTSSYEQYF. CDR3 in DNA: TGTGCCAGCAGCTCTGGGGCAGGAACGAGCTCCTACGAGCAGTACTTC.

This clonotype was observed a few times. The CDR3 sequence: CASRKGGQGTYEQYF. CDR3 nucleotide sequence: TGTGCCAGCAGGAAGGGGGGACAGGGAACCTACGAGCAGTACTTC. V usage is TRBV2 and J usage is TRBJ2-7; 9 bases fit TRBD1. The germline V gene encodes CDR1 SNHLY and CDR2 FYNNEI. Trimming cost V 6 bases and J 2 bases; bases outside gene matches: 8. This CDR3 contains 15 residues.

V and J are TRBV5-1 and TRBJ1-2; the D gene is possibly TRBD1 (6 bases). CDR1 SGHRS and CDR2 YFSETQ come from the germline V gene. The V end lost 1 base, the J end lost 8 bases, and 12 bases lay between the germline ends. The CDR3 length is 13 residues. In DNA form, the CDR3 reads TGCGCCAGCAGCTTGACAGGGTTTCCGGGCTACACCTTC. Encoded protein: CASSLTGFPGYTF.

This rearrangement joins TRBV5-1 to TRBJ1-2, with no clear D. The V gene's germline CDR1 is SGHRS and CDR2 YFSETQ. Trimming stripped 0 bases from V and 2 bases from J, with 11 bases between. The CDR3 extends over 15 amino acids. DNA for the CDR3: TGCGCCAGCAGCTTGGCCAGGTACTACAACTATGGCTACACCTTC. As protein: CASSLARYYNYGYTF.

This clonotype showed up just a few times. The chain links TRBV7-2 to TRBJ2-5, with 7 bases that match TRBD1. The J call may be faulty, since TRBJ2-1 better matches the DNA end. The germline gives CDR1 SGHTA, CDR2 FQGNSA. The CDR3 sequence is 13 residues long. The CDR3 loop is CASSPRTGTEQFF. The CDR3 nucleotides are TGTGCCAGCAGCCCAAGGACAGGTACGGAGCAGTTCTTC.

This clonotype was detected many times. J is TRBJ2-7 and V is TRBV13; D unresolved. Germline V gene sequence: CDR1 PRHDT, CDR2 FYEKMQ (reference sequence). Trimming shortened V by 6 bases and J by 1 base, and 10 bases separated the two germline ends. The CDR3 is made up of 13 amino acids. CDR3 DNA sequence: TGTGCCAGCAGTGTGGTCGGATCCTACGAGCAGTACTTC. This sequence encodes CASSVVGSYEQYF.

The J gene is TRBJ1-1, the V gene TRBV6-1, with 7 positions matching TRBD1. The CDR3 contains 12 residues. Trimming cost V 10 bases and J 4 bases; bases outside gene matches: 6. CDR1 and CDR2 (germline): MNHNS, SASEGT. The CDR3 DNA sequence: TGTGCCATCCAGACAGGGCTCACTGAAGCTTTCTTT. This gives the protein CAIQTGLTEAFF.

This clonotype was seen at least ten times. CDR3 region: CASSLSHREVQPQHF. CDR3 sequence (DNA): TGTGCCAGCAGCTTGAGCCACAGGGAGGTCCAGCCCCAGCATTTT. The chain carries TRBV5-6 and TRBJ1-5, with D possibly matching TRBD1 (6 bases). Deletions cut 1 base from V and 7 bases from J, with 15 bases between. CDR1 and CDR2 from the germline V gene are SGHDT and YYEEEE. The length of the CDR3 is 15 residues.

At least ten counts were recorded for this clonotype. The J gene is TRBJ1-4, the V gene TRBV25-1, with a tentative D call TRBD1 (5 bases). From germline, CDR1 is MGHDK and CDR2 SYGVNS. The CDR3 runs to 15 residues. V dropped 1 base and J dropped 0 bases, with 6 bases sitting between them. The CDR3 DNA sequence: TGTGCCAGCAGTGAATGGGGCGCAACTAATGAAAAACTGTTTTTT. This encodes CASSEWGATNEKLFF.

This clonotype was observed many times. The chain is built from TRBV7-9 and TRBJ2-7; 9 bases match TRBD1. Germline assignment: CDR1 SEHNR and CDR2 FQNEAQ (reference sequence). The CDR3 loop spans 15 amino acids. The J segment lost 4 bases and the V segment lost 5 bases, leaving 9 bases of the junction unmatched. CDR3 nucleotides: TGTGCCAGCAGCCTCCTCGGGACAGGGTCTTACGAGCAGTACTTC. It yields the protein CASSLLGTGSYEQYF.

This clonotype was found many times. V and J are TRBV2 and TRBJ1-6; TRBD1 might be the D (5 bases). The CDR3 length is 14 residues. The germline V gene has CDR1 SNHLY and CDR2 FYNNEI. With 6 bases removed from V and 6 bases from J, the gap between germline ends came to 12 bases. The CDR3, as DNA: TGTGCCAGCAGGCGGGACGGGACTAATTCACCCCTCCACTTT. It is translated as CASRRDGTNSPLHF. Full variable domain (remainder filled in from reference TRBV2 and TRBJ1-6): EPEVTQTPSHQVTQMGQEVILRCVPISNHLYFYWYRQILGQKVEFLVSFYNNEISEKSEIFDDQFSVERPDGSNFTLKIRSTKLEDSAMYFCASRRDGTNSPLHFGNGTRLTVT.

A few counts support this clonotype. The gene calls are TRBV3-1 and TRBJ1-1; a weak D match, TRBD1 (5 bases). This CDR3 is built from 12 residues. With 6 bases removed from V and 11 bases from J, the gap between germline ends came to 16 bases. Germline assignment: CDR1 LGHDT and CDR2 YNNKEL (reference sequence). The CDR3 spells CASRDSGLRAFF. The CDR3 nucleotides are TGTGCCAGCAGAGACAGCGGTCTCCGGGCTTTCTTT.

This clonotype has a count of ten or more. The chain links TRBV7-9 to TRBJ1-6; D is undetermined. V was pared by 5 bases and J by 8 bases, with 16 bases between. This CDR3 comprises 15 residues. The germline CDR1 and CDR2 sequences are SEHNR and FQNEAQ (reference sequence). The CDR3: CASSAPGSAYSPLHF. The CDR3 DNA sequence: TGTGCCAGCAGCGCCCCCGGCAGCGCTTATTCACCCCTCCACTTT.

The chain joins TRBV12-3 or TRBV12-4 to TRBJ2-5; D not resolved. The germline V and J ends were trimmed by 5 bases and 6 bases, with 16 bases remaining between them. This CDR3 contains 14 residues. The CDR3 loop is CASSLRTPRKTQYF. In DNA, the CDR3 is TGTGCCAGCAGTCTAAGGACCCCACGGAAGACCCAGTACTTC.

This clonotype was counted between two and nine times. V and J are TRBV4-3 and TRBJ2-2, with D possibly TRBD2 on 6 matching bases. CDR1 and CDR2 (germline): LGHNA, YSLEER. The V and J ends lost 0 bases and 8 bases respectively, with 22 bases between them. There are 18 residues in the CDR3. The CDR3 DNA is TGCGCCAGCAGCCAAGACGTGGGGCTGGGGACTCTCATTGGGGAGCTGTTTTTT. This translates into CASSQDVGLGTLIGELFF.

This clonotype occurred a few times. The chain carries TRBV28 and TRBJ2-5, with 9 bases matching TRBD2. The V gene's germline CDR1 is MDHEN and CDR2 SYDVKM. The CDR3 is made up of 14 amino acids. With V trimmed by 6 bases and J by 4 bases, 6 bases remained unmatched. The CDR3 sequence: CASRAGGPRETQYF. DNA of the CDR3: TGTGCCAGCAGGGCGGGAGGGCCTAGAGAGACCCAGTACTTC.

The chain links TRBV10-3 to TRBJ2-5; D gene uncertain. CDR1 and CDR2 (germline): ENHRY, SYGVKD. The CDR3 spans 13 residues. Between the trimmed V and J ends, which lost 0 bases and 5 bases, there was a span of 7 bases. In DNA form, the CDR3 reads TGTGCCATCAGTGAGTCGGACGGGGAGACCCAGTACTTC. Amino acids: CAISESDGETQYF.

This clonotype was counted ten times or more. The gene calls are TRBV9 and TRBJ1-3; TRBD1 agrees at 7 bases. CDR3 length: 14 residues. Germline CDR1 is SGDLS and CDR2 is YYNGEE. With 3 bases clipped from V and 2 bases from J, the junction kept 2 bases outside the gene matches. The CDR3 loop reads CASSAQGAGNTIYF. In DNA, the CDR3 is TGTGCCAGCAGCGCGCAGGGGGCTGGAAACACCATATATTTT.

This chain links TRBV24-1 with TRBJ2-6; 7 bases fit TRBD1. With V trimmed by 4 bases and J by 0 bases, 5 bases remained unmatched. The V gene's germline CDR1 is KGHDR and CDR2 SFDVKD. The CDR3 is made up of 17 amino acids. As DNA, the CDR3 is TGTGCCACCAGTGAGACAGGGCTACCCTCTGGGGCCAACGTCCTGACTTTC. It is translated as CATSETGLPSGANVLTF.

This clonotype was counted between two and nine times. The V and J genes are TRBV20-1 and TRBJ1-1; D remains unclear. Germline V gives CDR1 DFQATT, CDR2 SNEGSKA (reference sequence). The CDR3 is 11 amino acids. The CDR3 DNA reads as TGCGGCTATCAAAAGGAAACTGAAGCTTTCTTT. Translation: CGYQKETEAFF.

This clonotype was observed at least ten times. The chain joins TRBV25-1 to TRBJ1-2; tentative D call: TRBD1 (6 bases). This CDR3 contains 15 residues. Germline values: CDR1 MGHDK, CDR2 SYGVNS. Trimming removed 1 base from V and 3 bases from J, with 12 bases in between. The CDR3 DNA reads TGTGCCAGCAGTGAATTCGCAGGGGCAGACTATGGCTACACCTTC. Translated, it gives CASSEFAGADYGYTF.

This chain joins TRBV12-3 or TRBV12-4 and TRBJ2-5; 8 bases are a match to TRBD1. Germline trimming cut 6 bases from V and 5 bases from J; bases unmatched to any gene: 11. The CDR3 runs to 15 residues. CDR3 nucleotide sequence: TGTGCCAGCAGCGCAGGGGGCGGAGGTTCGGAGACCCAGTACTTC. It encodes CASSAGGGGSETQYF.

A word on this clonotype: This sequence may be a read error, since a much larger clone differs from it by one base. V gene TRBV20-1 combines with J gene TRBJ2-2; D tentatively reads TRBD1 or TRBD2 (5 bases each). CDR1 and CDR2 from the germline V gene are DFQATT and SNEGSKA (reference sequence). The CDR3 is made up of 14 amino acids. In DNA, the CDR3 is TGCAGTGCTAAGGGGACGAGTCCCACCGGGGAGCCGTTTTTT. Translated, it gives CSAKGTSPTGEPFF.